This entry lists 2 T cell receptor beta chains sequenced from one sample in a study of T-cell reconstitution after alpha-beta-depleted transplantation in children. For TCRbeta, the library was prepared with unique molecular identifiers. TCRdb re-analysed the PCR reads in MiXCR, keeping a single row per CDR3 protein. The table has more than 200,000 distinct CDR3 sequences, about a quarter seen once; the top ten hold approximately 2.5%. Specimen: PBMCs, collected before TCRalphabeta/CD19-depleted stem cell transplant. These TCRs come from a girl aged 2-10 years with Fanconi anemia, due to receive a stem cell transplant.

This clonotype was seen at least ten times. This chain connects TRBV21-1 to TRBJ1-1. TRBV21-1 is a documented pseudogene. CDR3 length: 13 residues. The CDR3, as DNA: TGTGCCAGCAGCAACAAATGGAACACTGAAGCTTTCTTT. Its protein is CASSNKWNTEAFF.

The rearrangement links TRBV29-1 to TRBJ2-7, with 11 bases aligning to TRBD1. The CDR3 runs 15 residues. Germline assignment: CDR1 SQVTM and CDR2 ANQGSEA. Germline trimming cut 0 bases from V and 2 bases from J; bases unmatched to any gene: 3. CDR3: CSVEEVGQGAYEQYF. CDR3 coding DNA: TGCAGCGTTGAAGAGGTGGGACAGGGGGCCTACGAGCAGTACTTC.